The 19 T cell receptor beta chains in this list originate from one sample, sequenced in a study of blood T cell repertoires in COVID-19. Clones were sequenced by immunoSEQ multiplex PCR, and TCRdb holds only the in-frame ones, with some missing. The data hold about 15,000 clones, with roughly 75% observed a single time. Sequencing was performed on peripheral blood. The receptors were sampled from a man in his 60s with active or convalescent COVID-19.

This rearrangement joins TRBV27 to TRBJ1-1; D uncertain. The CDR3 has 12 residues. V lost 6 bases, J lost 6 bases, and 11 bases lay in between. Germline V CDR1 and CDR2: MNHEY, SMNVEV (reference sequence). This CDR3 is CASSPDGAEAFF. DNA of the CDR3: TGTGCCAGCAGCCCGGACGGGGCTGAAGCTTTCTTT.

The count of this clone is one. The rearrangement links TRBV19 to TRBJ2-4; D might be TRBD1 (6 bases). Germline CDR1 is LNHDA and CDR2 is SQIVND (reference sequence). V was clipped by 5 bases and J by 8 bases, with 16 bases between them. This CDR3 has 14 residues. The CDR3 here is CASSPRGGVDIQYF. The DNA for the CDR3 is TGTGCCAGTAGTCCGCGAGGGGGTGTGGACATTCAGTACTTC.

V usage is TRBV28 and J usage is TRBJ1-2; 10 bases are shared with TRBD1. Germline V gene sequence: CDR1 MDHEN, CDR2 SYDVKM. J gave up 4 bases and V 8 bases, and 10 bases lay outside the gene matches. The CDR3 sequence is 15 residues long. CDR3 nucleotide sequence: TGTGCCAGCCGCCCGACAGGGGGCAGTGGCTATGGCTACACCTTC. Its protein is CASRPTGGSGYGYTF.

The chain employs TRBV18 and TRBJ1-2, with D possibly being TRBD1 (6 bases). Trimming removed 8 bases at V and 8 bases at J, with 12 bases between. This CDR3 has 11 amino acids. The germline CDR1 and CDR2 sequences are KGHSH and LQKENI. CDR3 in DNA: TGTGCCAGCGCGGACAGTCAAGGCTACACCTTC. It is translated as CASADSQGYTF.

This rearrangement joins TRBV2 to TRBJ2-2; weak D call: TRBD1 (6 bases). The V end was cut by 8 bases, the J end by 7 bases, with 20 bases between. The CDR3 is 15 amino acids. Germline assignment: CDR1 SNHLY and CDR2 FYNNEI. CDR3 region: CASGTTHTGHGELFF. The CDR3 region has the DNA TGTGCCAGCGGCACAACACATACAGGGCACGGGGAGCTGTTTTTT.

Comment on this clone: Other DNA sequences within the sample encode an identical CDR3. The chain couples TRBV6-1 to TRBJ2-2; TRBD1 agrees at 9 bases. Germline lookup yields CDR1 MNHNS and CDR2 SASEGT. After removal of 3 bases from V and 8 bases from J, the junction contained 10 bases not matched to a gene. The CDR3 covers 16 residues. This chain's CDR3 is CASSEWTGVPTGELFF. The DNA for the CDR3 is TGTGCCAGCAGTGAGTGGACAGGGGTTCCCACTGGGGAGCTGTTTTTT.

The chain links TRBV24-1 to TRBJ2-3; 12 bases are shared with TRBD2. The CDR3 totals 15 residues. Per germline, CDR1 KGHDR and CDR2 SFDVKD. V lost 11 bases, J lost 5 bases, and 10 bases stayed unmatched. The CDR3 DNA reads TGTGCCATTAGTTCCGGGACTAGCGGGTTAGATACGCAGTATTTT. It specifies CAISSGTSGLDTQYF.

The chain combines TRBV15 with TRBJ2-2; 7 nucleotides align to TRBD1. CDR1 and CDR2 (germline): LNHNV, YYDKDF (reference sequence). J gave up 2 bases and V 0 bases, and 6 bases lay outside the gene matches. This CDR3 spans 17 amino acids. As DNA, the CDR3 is TGTGCCACCAGCAGAGATTTGACAGGGCGAAACACCGGGGAGCTGTTTTTT. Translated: CATSRDLTGRNTGELFF.

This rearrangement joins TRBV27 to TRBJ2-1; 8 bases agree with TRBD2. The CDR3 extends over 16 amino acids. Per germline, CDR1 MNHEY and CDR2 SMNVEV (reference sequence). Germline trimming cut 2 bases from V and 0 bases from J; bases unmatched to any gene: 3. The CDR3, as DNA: TGTGCCAGCAGTTTAACGGGAGGGTTCTCCTACAATGAGCAGTTCTTC. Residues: CASSLTGGFSYNEQFF.

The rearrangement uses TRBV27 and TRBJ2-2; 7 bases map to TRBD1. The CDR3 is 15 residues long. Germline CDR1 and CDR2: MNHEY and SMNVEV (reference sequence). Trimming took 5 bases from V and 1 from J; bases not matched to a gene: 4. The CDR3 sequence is CASSLRDRNTGELFF. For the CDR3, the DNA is TGTGCCAGCAGTCTAAGGGACAGGAACACCGGGGAGCTGTTTTTT.

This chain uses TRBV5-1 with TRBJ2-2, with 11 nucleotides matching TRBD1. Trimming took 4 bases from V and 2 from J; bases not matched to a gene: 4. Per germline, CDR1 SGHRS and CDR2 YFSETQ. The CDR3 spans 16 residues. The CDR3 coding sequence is TGCGCCAGCAGCGGTGGACAGGGGGCTAACACCGGGGAGCTGTTTTTT. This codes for CASSGGQGANTGELFF.

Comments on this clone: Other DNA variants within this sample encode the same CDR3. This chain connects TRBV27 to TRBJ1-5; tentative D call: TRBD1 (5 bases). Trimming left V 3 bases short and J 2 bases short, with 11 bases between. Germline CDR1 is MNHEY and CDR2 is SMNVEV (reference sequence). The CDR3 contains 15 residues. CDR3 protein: CASSFGGTGNQPQHF. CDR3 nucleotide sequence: TGTGCCAGCAGTTTCGGGGGTACGGGCAATCAGCCCCAGCATTTT.

CDR3 sequence: CALRRFGDNQPQHF. CDR3 coding DNA: TGTGCCTTGAGGCGGTTTGGAGATAATCAGCCCCAGCATTTT. The chain combines TRBV21-1 with TRBJ1-5. TRBV21-1 is a recognized pseudogene. CDR3 size: 14 residues.

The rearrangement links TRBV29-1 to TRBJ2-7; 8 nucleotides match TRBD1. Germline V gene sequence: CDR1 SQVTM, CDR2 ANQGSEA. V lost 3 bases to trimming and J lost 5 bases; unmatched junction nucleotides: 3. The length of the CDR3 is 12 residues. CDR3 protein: CSVEAGGHEQYF. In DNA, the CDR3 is TGCAGCGTTGAGGCAGGGGGCCACGAGCAGTACTTC.

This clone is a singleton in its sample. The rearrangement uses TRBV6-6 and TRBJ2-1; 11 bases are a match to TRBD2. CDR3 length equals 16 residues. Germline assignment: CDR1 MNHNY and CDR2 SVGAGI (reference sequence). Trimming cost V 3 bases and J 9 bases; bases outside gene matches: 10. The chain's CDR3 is CASSYISGRALGEQFF. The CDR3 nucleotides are TGTGCCAGCAGTTATATTAGCGGGAGGGCCTTAGGTGAGCAGTTCTTC.

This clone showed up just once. The CDR3: CASSPHQPLAGGSEQFF. Written as DNA, the CDR3 is TGTGCCAGCAGCCCTCATCAGCCCCTAGCGGGAGGCAGTGAGCAGTTCTTC. This sequence joins TRBV7-2 and TRBJ2-1; TRBD2 matches at 11 bases. Germline V gene sequence: CDR1 SGHTA, CDR2 FQGNSA. V was pared by 5 bases and J by 9 bases, with 15 bases of the junction left unmatched. There are 17 residues in the CDR3.

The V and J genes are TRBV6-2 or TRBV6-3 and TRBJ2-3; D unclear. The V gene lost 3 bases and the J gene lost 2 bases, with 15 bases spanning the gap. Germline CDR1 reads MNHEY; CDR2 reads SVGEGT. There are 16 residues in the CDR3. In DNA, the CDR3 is TGTGCCAGCAGTTATAGCCTAGTGGAATTCACAGATACGCAGTATTTT. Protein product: CASSYSLVEFTDTQYF.

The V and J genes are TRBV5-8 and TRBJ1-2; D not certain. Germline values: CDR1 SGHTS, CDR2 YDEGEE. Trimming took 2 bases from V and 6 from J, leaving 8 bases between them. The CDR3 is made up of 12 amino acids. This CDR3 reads CASSFSQNGYTF. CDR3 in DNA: TGTGCCAGCAGCTTTTCTCAGAATGGCTACACCTTC. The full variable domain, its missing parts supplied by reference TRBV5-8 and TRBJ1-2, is EAGVTQSPTHLIKTRGQQATLRCSPISGHTSVYWYQQALGLGLQFLLWYDEGEERNRGNFPPRFSGRQFPNYSSELNVNALELEDSALYLCASSFSQNGYTFGSGTRLTVV.

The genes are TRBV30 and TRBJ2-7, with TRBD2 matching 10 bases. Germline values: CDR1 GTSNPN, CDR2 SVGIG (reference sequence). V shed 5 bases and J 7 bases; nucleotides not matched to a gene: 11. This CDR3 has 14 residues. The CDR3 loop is CAWGPAGGLIEQYF. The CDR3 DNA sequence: TGTGCCTGGGGCCCAGCGGGGGGGCTTATTGAGCAGTACTTC. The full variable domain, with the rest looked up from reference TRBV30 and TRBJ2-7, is SQTIHQWPATLVQPVGSPLSLECTVEGTSNPNLYWYRQAAGRGLQLLFYSVGIGQISSEVPQNLSASRPQDRQFILSSKKLLLSDSGFYLCAWGPAGGLIEQYFGPGTRLTVT.